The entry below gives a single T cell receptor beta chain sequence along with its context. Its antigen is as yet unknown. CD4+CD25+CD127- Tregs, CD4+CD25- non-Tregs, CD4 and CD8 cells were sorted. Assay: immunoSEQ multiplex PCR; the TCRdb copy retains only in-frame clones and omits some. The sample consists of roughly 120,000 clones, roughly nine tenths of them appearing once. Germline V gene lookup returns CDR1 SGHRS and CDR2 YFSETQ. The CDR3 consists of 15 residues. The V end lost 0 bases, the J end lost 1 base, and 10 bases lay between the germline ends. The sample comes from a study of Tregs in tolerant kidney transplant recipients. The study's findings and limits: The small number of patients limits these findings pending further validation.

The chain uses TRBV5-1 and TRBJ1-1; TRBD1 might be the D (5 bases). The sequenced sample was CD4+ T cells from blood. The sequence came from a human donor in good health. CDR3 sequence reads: CASSLGDGRNTEAFF. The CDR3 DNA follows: TGCGCCAGCAGCTTGGGGGACGGGAGGAACACTGAAGCTTTCTTT.